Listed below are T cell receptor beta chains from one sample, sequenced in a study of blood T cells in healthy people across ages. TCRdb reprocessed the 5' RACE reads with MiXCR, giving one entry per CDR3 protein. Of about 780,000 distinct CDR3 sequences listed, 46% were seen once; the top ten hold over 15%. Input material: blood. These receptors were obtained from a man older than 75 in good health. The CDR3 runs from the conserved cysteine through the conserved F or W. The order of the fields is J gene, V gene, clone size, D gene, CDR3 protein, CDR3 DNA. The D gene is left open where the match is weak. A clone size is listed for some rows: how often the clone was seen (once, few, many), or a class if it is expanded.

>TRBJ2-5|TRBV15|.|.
CATSRDNRETQYF
TGTGCCACCAGCAGAGATAATCGAGAGACCCAGTACTTC
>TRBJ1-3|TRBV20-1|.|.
CSARDHSGNTIYF
TGCAGTGCTAGAGATCACTCTGGAAACACCATATATTTT
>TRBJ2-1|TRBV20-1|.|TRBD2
CSARDYGDRLAGYNEQFF
TGCAGTGCTAGAGACTACGGAGATCGACTAGCGGGATACAATGAGCAGTTCTTC
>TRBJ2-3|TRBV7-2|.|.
CASSPPISTDTQYF
TGTGCCAGCAGCCCCCCAATAAGCACAGATACGCAGTATTTT
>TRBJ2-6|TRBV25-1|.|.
CASSERLSGATVLTF
TGTGCCAGCAGTGAACGGCTCTCTGGGGCCACCGTCCTGACTTTC
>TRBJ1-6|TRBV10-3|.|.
CAISESGNSPLHF
TGTGCCATCAGTGAGTCGGGTAATTCACCCCTCCACTTT
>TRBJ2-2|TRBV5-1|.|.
CASSLRTGQNTGELFF
TGCGCCAGCAGCTTAAGGACCGGACAGAACACCGGGGAGCTGTTTTTT
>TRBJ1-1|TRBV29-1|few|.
CSVEPGSPNTEAFF
TGCAGCGTTGAACCCGGGTCACCGAACACTGAAGCTTTCTTT
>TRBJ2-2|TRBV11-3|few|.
CASSLAGTRGTGELFF
TGTGCCAGCAGCTTGGCCGGGACCCGGGGCACCGGGGAGCTGTTTTTT
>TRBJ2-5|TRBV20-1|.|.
CSARGVSSYSEQYF
TGCAGTGCTAGAGGTGTAAGCTCCTACAGTGAGCAGTACTTC
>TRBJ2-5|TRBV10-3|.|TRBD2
CAISESTGGPVETQYF
TGTGCCATCAGTGAGTCGACGGGAGGGCCGGTGGAGACCCAGTACTTC
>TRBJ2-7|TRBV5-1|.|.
CASSWQTQDEQYF
TGCGCCAGCAGCTGGCAGACCCAGGACGAGCAGTACTTC
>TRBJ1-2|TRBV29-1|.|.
CSVAGDYGYTF
TGCAGCGTAGCAGGGGATTATGGCTACACCTTC
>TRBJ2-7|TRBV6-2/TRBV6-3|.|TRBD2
CASSSSGGNNEQYF
TGTGCCAGCAGTTCCAGCGGGGGAAACAATGAGCAGTACTTC
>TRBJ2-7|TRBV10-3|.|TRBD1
CAISGAPRGQPSSYEQYF
TGTGCCATCAGTGGGGCGCCCCGGGGACAGCCCAGCTCCTACGAGCAGTACTTC
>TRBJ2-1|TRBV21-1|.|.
CASSNGLVARFYNEQFF
TGTGCCAGCAGCAATGGTCTCGTAGCGAGATTTTACAATGAGCAGTTCTTC
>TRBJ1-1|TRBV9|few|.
CASSVVQATNTEAFF
TGTGCCAGCAGCGTAGTTCAGGCGACGAACACTGAAGCTTTCTTT
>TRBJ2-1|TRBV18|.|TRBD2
CASSPTIAGVRNEQFF
TGTGCCAGCTCACCAACTATAGCGGGAGTCAGGAATGAGCAGTTCTTC
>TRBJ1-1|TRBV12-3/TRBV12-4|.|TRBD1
CASSSQGAPFMNTEAFF
TGTGCCAGCAGTTCCCAGGGGGCCCCGTTCATGAACACTGAAGCTTTCTTT
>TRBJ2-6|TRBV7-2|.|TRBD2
CASCPRGGANVLTF
TGTGCCAGCTGTCCGCGGGGGGGGGCCAACGTCCTGACTTTC
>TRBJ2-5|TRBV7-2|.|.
CASIQSGTHQETQYF
TGTGCCAGCATTCAGTCCGGGACACACCAAGAGACCCAGTACTTC
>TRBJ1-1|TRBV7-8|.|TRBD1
CASSQQGLGNTEAFF
TGTGCCAGCAGCCAACAGGGGCTAGGGAACACTGAAGCTTTCTTT
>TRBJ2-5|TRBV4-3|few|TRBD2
CASSQDAGVEETQYF
TGCGCCAGCAGCCAAGATGCGGGAGTGGAAGAGACCCAGTACTTC
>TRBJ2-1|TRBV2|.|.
CASKSSYNEQFF
TGTGCCAGCAAAAGCTCCTACAATGAGCAGTTCTTC
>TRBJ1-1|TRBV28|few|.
CASSLAGLGEDSEAFF
TGTGCCAGCAGTTTAGCCGGCTTGGGAGAGGACTCGGAAGCTTTCTTT
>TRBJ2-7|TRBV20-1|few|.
CSARDSGTGSHEQYF
TGCAGTGCTAGAGATAGCGGGACAGGGTCCCACGAGCAGTACTTC
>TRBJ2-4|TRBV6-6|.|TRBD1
CASSYGTAEAKNIQYF
TGTGCCAGCAGTTACGGGACAGCAGAGGCCAAAAACATTCAGTACTTC
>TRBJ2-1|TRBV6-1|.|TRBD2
CAWGGDGLRNEQFF
TGTGCCTGGGGGGGGGATGGTTTACGGAATGAGCAGTTCTTC
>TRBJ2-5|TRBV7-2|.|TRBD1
CASSLSTGSDEQNF
TGTGCCAGCAGCCTATCGACAGGGAGCGACGAGCAGAACTTC
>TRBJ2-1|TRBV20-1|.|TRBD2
CSASGLAEYNEQFF
TGCAGTGCTAGTGGTCTAGCGGAATACAATGAGCAGTTCTTC
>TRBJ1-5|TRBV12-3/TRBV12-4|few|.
CASTLRGEPQPQHF
TGTGCCAGCACCCTGAGGGGGGAACCCCAGCCCCAGCATTTT
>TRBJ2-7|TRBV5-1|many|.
CASSLAEGSSYEQYF
TGCGCCAGCAGCTTGGCGGAAGGGAGCTCCTACGAGCAGTACTTC
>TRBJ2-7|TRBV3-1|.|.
CASSQGPGMAGCEQYF
TGTGCCAGCAGCCAAGGTCCTGGGATGGCGGGATGCGAGCAGTACTTC
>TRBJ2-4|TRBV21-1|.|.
CANSTQKPVAKNIQYF
TGTGCCAACAGCACCCAAAAACCTGTAGCCAAAAACATTCAGTACTTC
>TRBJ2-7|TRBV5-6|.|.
CASSLPGPWDEQYF
TGTGCCAGCAGCTTACCAGGACCCTGGGACGAGCAGTACTTC
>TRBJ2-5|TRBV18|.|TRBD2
CASSRFVSGAQETQYF
TGTGCCAGCTCGCGATTCGTTAGCGGGGCCCAAGAGACCCAGTACTTC
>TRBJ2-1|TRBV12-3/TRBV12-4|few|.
CASSLKRPSSNEQFF
TGTGCCAGCAGTTTAAAGCGGCCCTCGAGCAATGAGCAGTTCTTC
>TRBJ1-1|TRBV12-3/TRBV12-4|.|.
CTSSPGVTEAFF
TGTACCAGCAGCCCAGGGGTCACTGAAGCTTTCTTT
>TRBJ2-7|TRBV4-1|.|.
CASSQGGGIKAGEQYF
TGCGCCAGCAGCCAAGGTGGGGGCATCAAGGCGGGCGAGCAGTACTTC
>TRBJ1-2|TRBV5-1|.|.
CARSEGRSYGYTF
TGCGCCCGCAGCGAGGGACGGTCGTATGGCTACACCTTC
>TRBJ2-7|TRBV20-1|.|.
CSAPGQGVLAGGSEQYF
TGCAGTGCACCGGGACAGGGGGTTCTAGCGGGAGGAAGCGAGCAGTACTTC
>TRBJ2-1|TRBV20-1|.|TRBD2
CSASPTSGFNNEQFF
TGCAGTGCTAGTCCTACTAGCGGGTTTAACAATGAGCAGTTCTTC
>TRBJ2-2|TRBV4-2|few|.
CASSQVRQTGELFF
TGTGCCAGCAGCCAAGTGCGGCAGACCGGGGAGCTGTTTTTT
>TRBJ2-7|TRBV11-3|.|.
CASSLGGLSTEQYF
TGTGCCAGCAGCTTAGGGGGACTTTCGACCGAGCAGTACTTC
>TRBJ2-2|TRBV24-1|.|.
CATSGDSSNTGELFF
TGTGCCACCAGTGGGGACTCGTCGAACACCGGGGAGCTGTTTTTT
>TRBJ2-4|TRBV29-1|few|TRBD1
CSAGTGEGEQYF
TGCAGCGCCGGGACAGGGGAGGGGGAGCAGTACTTC
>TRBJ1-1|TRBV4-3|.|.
CASSQEYKNTEAFF
TGCGCCAGCAGCCAAGAATACAAGAACACTGAAGCTTTCTTT
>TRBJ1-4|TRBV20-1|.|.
CSAPGHGNEKLFF
TGCAGTGCCCCCGGACACGGCAATGAAAAACTGTTTTTT
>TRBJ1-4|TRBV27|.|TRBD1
CASSRQGKNEKLFF
TGTGCCAGCAGCAGACAGGGGAAGAATGAAAAACTGTTTTTT